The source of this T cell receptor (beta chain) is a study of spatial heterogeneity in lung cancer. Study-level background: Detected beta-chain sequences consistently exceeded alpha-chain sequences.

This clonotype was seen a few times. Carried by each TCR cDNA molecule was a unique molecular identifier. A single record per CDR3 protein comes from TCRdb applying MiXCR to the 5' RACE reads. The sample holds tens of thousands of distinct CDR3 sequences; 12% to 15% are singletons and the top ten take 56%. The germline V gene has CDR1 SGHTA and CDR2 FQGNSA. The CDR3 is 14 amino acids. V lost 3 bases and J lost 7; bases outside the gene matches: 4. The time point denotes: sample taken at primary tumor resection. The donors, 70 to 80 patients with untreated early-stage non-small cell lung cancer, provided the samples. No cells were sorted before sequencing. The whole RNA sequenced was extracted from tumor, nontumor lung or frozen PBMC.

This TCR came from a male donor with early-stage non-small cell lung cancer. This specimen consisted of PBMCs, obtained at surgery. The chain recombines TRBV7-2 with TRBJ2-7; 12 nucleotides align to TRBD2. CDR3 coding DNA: TGTGCCAGCAGCTTTGTACTAGCGGGAGGTGAGCAGTACTTC. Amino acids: CASSFVLAGGEQYF.